This T cell receptor (beta chain) was profiled in a study of cytomegalovirus exposure and HLA in healthy donors. Study-level results: In an earlier analysis, most TCR beta V segments were productive about 87% or about 30% of the time.

Regarding this clone: Its cognate antigen is unknown.

CDR1 MGHRA and CDR2 YSYEKL come from the germline V gene. CDR3 length equals 14 residues. V was clipped by 1 base and J by 7 bases; unmatched bases: 7. In the PCR, 60 Vbeta and 13 Jbeta primers were used. Original processing methods: In a later analysis, 80 million to 100 million unique TCR beta chains included roughly 11 million shared by two or more donors. Measured with immunoSEQ multiplex PCR; TCRdb has only the in-frame clones, and not every one. V, J and clone size were drawn from that table, and D and trimming were deduced from the DNA. Of roughly 100,000 clones in the sample, 13% to 15% are singletons; the top ten hold around 0.86%.

This clonotype originated in a female donor in good health and CMV-seronegative. The gene calls are TRBV4-1 and TRBJ2-7; 7 bases are a match to TRBD2. The sample taken for sequencing was PBMCs. The CDR3 protein is CASSQGAGFEEQYF. As DNA, the CDR3 is TGCGCCAGCAGCCAAGGAGCGGGATTCGAAGAGCAGTACTTC.